The following is a TCR beta chain sequence with its context. This clonotype has a count of ten or more. No antigen is known for it. One end of the junction fails to match germline, which may point to a read error. Stable Graves' hyperthyroidism was defined as no progression to ophthalmopathy during 18 months of follow-up. The hyperthyroidism patients were between 18 and 65 years old and newly diagnosed, with a disease duration of less than 2 months. The study excluded patients with uncontrolled infections, other autoimmune diseases, pregnancy or lactation. Diagnoses were based on clinical symptoms, serum thyroxine and TRAb, thyroid ultrasound and orbital computed tomography. PBMCs were separated from roughly 10 ml of fresh peripheral blood using Ficoll-Paque density gradient centrifugation. Trizol reagent was used to extract total RNA, and RNA quality was then checked on an Agilent 2100 Bioanalyzer.

This specimen belongs to a study of T cells in Graves' hyperthyroidism and ophthalmopathy (dated by TCRdb to between 2018 and 2021). At the level of the whole study: Peripheral blood samples were taken at the time of initial diagnosis, prior to any treatment. The 90 or so discovery patients were randomly split 7:3 into training and test sets. In addition, the study compared T-cell repertoires in thyroid tissue and in blood from roughly six Graves' hyperthyroidism patients. Prospective prediction of ophthalmopathy was tested in an independent validation cohort consisting of fewer than 20 hyperthyroidism patients and approximately 16 patients who later progressed to ophthalmopathy. A discovery cohort of approximately 100 patients, roughly 45 with Graves' ophthalmopathy and 55 to 65 with stable Graves' hyperthyroidism, was used to find distinguishing TCR V-J signatures. TCR Vbeta CDR3 sequencing of around 130 peripheral blood samples (under 45 ophthalmopathy, 75 to 85 hyperthyroidism and around 17 progressor patients) is reported in the paper. Once sampling was done, hyperthyroidism patients were given methimazole at a starting dose of 30 mg daily, whereas ophthalmopathy patients were given high-dose intravenous methylprednisolone. Summary of the overall study and its limitations: Blood samples also contained most of the expanded thyroid clonotypes (frequency above 0.001), which suggests that blood repertoires may reflect thyroid immune responses. No statistical method was used to fix the sample size in advance, and group allocation was not hidden from the investigators. During validation, the model predicted progression to ophthalmopathy a median of approximately 6.5 months ahead of onset, with around 65% sensitivity and roughly 72% specificity. In cross-validation, a model built on a 13 V-J signature told ophthalmopathy apart from stable hyperthyroidism with less than 90% sensitivity and about 81% specificity, and in testing the same model reached 80%/75%.

Amplification of TCR beta CDR3 regions was carried out from RNA transcripts. The TCR CDR3 was subjected to a first round of RT-PCR using the HTBI primer set and the Qiagen OneStep RT-PCR kit. Libraries were constructed in a second round of multiplex PCR, after which size selection and purification were carried out. Paired-end sequencing of the libraries was performed with 100 bp reads on an Illumina HiSeq2000. Per the authors' processing: Raw data were processed with SOAPnuke, discarding reads with adapters, uncalled bases, mean Phred below 15, or no exact constant-primer or identifier match. COPE v1.2.5 was used to merge the high-quality paired reads, and each unique nucleotide sequence was defined as a clonotype. MiTCR v1.1 was used to align the clonotypes against IMGT TRBV, TRBD and TRBJ reference segments. The analysis was restricted to V-J combinations with a frequency above 0.0001, which together covered 99% to 99.2% of the repertoires. A TCS score was defined as the ratio between F50 (clonal expansion) and ExV (chaos), using BLOSUM62-based TCRdist between CDR3 peptides within each V-J. Welch's t-statistics and random forest reduced around 550 V-J features to 10 to 15, which were used in a naive Bayes classifier (R e1071). The raw public reads went through TCRdb reprocessing: fastp at Q25, MiXCR clone calling, in-frame beta chains kept. All rows with the same CDR3 protein become a single entry with the most common DNA and genes. None of the V and J calls come from the authors' own analysis; TCRdb made them. The sample profile shows 300,000 or so distinct CDR3 sequences; around a fifth of them were found once. The ten largest clones represent roughly 52% of the sample.

Material: blood. The sequence came from a woman aged 45-60 years with Graves' hyperthyroidism.

The DNA is TGCAGTGCCAGAGATGACGGGGCAGGGGGCAAAAAGACCCAGTACTTC. Translation gives CSARDDGAGGKKTQYF. The V and J genes are TRBV20-1 and TRBJ2-5; the central 8 bases match TRBD1. The germline V gene (reference sequence) gives CDR1 as DFQATT and CDR2 as SNEGSKA. The CDR3 starts with the cysteine, ends with the phenylalanine, and has 16 residues. CDR3 DNA is the only sequence kept; it has 48 bases, read in frame from the first base.